Below, one T cell receptor beta chain is given with its context. Germline loops: CDR1 ENHRY, CDR2 SYGVKD. CDR3 size: 14 residues. V lost 6 bases to trimming and J lost 3 bases; unmatched junction nucleotides: 7. The sample belongs to a study of blood T cells in healthy people across ages. About the study: There was about one barcoded beta molecule captured by template switching per two T cells.

Primed by a sample-barcoded 5' primer and a J-beta primer mix, a second PCR proceeded for 7 to 11 cycles. TCRdb re-called the 5' RACE reads with MiXCR, one entry per CDR3 protein. The sample carries fewer than 2,000,000 distinct CDR3 sequences, about 39% recorded once. The TCR was taken from a human donor in good health. Sample: blood. This sequence joins TRBV10-3 and TRBJ1-2; 7 positions agree with TRBD1. CDR3 amino acids: CAIRTGTDDYGYTF. In DNA form, the CDR3 reads TGTGCCATCAGGACCGGGACAGATGACTATGGCTACACCTTC.